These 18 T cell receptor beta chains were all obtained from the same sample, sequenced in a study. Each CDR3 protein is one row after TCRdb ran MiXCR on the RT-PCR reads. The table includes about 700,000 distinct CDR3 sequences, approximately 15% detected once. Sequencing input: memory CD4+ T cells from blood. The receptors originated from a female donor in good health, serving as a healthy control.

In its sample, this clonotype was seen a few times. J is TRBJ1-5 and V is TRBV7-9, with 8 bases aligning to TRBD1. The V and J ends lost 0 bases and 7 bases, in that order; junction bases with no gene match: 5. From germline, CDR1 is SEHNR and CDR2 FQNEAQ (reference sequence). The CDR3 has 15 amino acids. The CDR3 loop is CASSLATGVVQPQHF. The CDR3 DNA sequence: TGTGCCAGCAGCTTAGCGACAGGGGTTGTCCAGCCCCAGCATTTT.

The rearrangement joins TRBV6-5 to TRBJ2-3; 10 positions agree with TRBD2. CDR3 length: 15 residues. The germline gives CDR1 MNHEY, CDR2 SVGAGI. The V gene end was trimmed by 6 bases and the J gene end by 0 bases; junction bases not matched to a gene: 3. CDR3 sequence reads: CASSRLAGSTDTQYF. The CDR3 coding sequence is TGTGCCAGCAGCAGACTAGCGGGTAGCACAGATACGCAGTATTTT.

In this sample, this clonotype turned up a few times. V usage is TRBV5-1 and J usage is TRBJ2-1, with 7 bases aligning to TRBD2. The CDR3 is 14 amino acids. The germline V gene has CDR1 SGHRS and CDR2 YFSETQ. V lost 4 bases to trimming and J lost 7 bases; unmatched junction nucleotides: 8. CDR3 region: CASSPGLVVNEQFF. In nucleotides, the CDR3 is TGCGCCAGCAGCCCTGGACTAGTAGTAAATGAGCAGTTCTTC.

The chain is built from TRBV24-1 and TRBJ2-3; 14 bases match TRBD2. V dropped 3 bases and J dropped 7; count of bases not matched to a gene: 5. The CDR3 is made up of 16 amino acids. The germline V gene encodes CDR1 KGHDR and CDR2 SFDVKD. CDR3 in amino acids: CATSDPGLAGVNTQYF. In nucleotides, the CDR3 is TGTGCCACCAGTGATCCGGGACTAGCGGGAGTCAATACGCAGTATTTT.

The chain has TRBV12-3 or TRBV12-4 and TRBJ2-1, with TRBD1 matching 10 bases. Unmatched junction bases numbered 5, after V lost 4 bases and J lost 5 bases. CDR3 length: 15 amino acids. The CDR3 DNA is TGTGCCAGCAGTTCCGGGACAGGGGACCACAATGAGCAGTTCTTC. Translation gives CASSSGTGDHNEQFF.

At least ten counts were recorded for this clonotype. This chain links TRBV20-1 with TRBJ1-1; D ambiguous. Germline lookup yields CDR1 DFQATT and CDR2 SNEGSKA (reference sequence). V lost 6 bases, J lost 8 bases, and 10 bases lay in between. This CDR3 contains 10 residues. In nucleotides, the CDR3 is TGCAGTGCGCCCTGGAGGGAAGCTTTCTTT. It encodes CSAPWREAFF.

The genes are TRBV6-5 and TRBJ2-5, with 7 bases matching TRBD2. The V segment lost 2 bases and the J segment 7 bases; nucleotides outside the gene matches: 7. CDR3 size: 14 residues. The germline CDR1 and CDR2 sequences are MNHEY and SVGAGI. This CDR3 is CASSYERDQGTQYF. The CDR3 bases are TGTGCCAGCAGTTACGAGCGGGACCAGGGGACCCAGTACTTC.

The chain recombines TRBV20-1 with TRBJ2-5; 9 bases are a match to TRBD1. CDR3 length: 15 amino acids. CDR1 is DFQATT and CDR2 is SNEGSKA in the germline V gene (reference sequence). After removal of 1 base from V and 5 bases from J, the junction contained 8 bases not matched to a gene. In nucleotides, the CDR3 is TGCAGTGCTAGAGTAGGGGGACAGGGATTCGAGACCCAGTACTTC. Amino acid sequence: CSARVGGQGFETQYF.

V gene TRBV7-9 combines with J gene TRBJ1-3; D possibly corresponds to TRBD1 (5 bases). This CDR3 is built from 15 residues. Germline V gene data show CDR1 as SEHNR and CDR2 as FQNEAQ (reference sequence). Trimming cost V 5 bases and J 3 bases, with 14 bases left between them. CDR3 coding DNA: TGTGCCAGCAGCCCCCCCGGGGCTGGTGGAAACACCATATATTTT. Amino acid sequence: CASSPPGAGGNTIYF.

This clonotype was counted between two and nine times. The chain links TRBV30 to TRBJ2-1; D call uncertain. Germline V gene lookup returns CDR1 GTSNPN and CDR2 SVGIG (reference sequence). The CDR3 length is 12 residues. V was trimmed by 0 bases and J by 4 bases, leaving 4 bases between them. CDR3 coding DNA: TGTGCCTGGAGTGTACAGTACAATGAGCAGTTCTTC. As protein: CAWSVQYNEQFF.

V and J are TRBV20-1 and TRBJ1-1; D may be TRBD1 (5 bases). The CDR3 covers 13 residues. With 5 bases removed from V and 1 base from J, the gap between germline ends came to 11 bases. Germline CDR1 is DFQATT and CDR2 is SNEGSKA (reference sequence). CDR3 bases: TGCAGTGCTGTGAAAGGGACGAACACTGAAGCTTTCTTT. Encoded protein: CSAVKGTNTEAFF.

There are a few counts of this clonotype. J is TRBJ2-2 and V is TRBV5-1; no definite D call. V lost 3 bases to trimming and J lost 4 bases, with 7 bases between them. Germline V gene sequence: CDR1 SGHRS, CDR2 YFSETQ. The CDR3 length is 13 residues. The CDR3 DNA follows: TGCGCCAGCAGCTACAGTATCACCGGGGAGCTGTTTTTT. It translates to CASSYSITGELFF.

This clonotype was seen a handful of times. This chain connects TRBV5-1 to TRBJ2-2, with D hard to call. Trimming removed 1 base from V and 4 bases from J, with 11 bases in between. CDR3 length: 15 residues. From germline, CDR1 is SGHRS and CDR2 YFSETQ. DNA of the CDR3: TGCGCCAGCAGCTTGACGGCCGGGTTCACCGGGGAGCTGTTTTTT. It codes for CASSLTAGFTGELFF.

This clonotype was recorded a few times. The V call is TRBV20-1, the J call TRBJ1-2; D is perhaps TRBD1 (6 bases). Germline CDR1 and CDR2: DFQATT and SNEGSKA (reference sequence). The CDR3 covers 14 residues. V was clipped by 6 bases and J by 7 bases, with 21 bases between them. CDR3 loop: CSASTGHRGGGYTF. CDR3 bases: TGCAGTGCCTCGACAGGACACCGCGGGGGTGGCTACACCTTC.

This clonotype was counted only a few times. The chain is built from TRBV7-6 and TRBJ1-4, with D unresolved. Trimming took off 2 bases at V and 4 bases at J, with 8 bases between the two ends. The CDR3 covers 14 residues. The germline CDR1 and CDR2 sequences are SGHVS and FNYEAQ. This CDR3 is CASSLMGFNEKLFF. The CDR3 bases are TGTGCCAGCAGCTTAATGGGGTTTAATGAAAAACTGTTTTTT. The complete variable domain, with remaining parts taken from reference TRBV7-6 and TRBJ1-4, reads GAGVSQSPRYKVTKRGQDVALRCDPISGHVSLYWYRQALGQGPEFLTYFNYEAQQDKSGLPNDRFSAERPEGSISTLTIQRTEQRDSAMYRCASSLMGFNEKLFFGSGTQLSVL.

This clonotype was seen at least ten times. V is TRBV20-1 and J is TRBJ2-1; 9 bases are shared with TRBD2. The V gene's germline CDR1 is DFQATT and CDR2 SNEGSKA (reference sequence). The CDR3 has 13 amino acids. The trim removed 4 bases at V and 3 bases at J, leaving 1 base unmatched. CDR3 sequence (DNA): TGCAGTGCTAAGACTAGCGGCTACAATGAGCAGTTCTTC. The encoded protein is CSAKTSGYNEQFF.

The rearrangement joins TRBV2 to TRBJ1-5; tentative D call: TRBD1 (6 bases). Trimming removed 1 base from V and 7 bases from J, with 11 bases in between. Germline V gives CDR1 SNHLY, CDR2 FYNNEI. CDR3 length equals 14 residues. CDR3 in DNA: TGTGCCAGCAGTGAAGAAAGGGGGTACCAGCCCCAGCATTTT. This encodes CASSEERGYQPQHF.

CDR3 protein: CATTDVQNTEAFF. CDR3 bases: TGTGCCACCACGGACGTACAGAACACTGAAGCTTTCTTT. The chain joins TRBV28 to TRBJ1-1; D unclear. V lost 10 bases and J 1 base, leaving 13 bases between the germline ends. Germline CDR1 reads MDHEN; CDR2 reads SYDVKM. The CDR3 length is 13 residues.